This T cell receptor (beta chain) was retrieved from a study of T cell changes during pregnancy in multiple sclerosis. Here immunoSEQ multiplex PCR was the method, and the copy in TCRdb shows in-frame clones only, minus some. The sample lists 85,000 to 90,000 clones, around 94% occurring once. A few counts support this clone. The CDR3 spans 19 residues. V shed 2 bases, J shed 4 bases, and the junction held 17 bases outside the gene matches. The germline V gene encodes CDR1 KGHSH and CDR2 LQKENI. This sequence joins TRBV18 and TRBJ1-5; 7 bases fit TRBD1. This receptor was taken from a female donor in good health, enrolled as a control in a pregnancy study. Specimen: peripheral blood, collected after pregnancy. The DNA of the CDR3 is TGTGCCAGCTCACCAGGGGGTACGGGACAGCAACATCGTAATCAGCCCCAGCATTTT. Amino acids: CASSPGGTGQQHRNQPQHF.